The rows below give T cell receptor beta chains drawn from one sample of a study of regulatory T cells in long-lasting Graves disease. TCRdb called the multiplex PCR reads again in MiXCR, with one record for every CDR3 protein. The top ten hold around 42% of the sample, which has more than 650,000 distinct CDR3 sequences, around 32% seen once. Sequenced material: peripheral blood mononuclear cells (PBMCs), taken when the disease was refractory, from a patient treated with antithyroid drugs. The receptors were gathered from a female donor with Graves disease. The CDR3 runs from the conserved cysteine through the conserved F or W. The D gene is left open where the match is weak.

j_call cdr3_length d_call v_call cdr3_aa
TRBJ2-5 13 - TRBV20-1 CSARRGIQETQYF
TRBJ2-7 17 - TRBV12-3/TRBV12-4 CASSLRGREGVGYEQYF
TRBJ1-1 15 TRBD1 TRBV5-6 CASSLDRGFLTEAFF
TRBJ2-7 14 - TRBV28 CASSLRGVGGEQYF
TRBJ1-5 15 - TRBV20-1 CSASRAGAQGQPQHF
TRBJ2-2 14 TRBD1 TRBV12-3/TRBV12-4 CASSPQGTAGELFF
TRBJ1-1 13 TRBD1 TRBV27 CASRWTGSTEAFF
TRBJ1-1 16 TRBD1 TRBV6-1 CASRERQGGLNTEAFF
TRBJ2-2 12 - TRBV6-1 CASSRVPGELFF
TRBJ2-7 12 - TRBV7-9 CASRFGSYEQYF
TRBJ1-2 14 TRBD1 TRBV6-1 CASKRQGLDYGYTF
TRBJ1-1 13 - TRBV9 CASSPLTNTEAFF
TRBJ1-3 17 - TRBV12-3/TRBV12-4 CASTTIEGYSSGNTIYF
TRBJ2-3 15 TRBD2 TRBV6-1 CASSEGLAGVDTQYF